This section outlines one T cell receptor beta chain sequence together with its context. These data come from a study of blood T cell repertoires in COVID-19. Study processing details: Counts of nucleated cells, estimated from reference gene primer amplification, were obtained. Libraries were prepared by immunoSEQ multiplex PCR; TCRdb keeps only in-frame clonotypes and omits some of them. V and J calls and clone size follow that table, whereas D and trimming were derived from the DNA. The sample has about 230,000 clones, 70% to 90% seen once. Germline V gives CDR1 SGHAT, CDR2 FQNNGV. The CDR3 is 14 amino acids. V was cut by 3 bases and J by 2 bases, with 8 bases left in between.

J is TRBJ1-3 and V is TRBV11-2; D gene ambiguous. This receptor was taken from a young man who had recovered from COVID-19. What was sequenced was PBMCs or T cells enriched from blood (not recorded which). As DNA, the CDR3 is TGTGCCAGCAGCTTCGGAGTTCCTGGAAACACCATATATTTT. It codes for CASSFGVPGNTIYF.